This TCR beta chain was found in a study of T cells in localized non-small cell lung cancer (TCRdb year 2020). Concerning the study at large: The study analyzed T cell repertoires of roughly 220 early-stage NSCLC patients, comparing tumors and uninvolved tumor-adjacent lungs. A mean age of approximately 66 years was recorded for the NSCLC patients, of whom more than 120 were male and 90 to 110 were female. The cohort consisted of approximately 240 treatment-naive NSCLC patients whose localized lung tumors had been resected. What the study reported, not specific to this receptor: A median of approximately 62 of the top 100 tumor clones turned up in the paired uninvolved adjacent lung, and 25 to 30 of those clones also ranked among the top 100 of that same adjacent lung. Because multi-region tumor sequencing was not done, intratumor heterogeneity could not be ruled out. Because of the exploratory design, TCR variables were selected using unadjusted p-values without false-discovery rate correction. Higher blood T cell density associated with longer overall survival, while higher adjacent-lung clonality associated with shorter survival. Uninvolved tumor-adjacent lung showed the highest T cell clonality, higher than tumor, which suggests more focused antigenic responses in the uninvolved tumor-adjacent lung.

This clone was seen only a few times. The antigen it binds to is not known. Base quality data are lacking; no much larger clone is found one base away. TCR beta CDR3 regions were sequenced from DNA using the immunoSEQ Assay. The authors' pipeline ran thus. T cell density was computed as TCR beta template counts normalized to usable DNA estimated by amplifying housekeeping genes. Using the preseqR package, richness was estimated by extrapolating to 120,000 templates for tissue samples and 400,000 templates for PBMC samples. Clonality was taken to be one minus Pielou's evenness. Tissue-enriched TCRs were identified by differential abundance testing using productive amino-acid clonotypes, minimum total count 5 and alpha 0.1. Repertoire overlap between compartments was quantified with the Jaccard Index and Morisita Overlap Index. TCR beta CDR3s were clustered by GLIPH together with public tetramer-defined viral CDR3s, and at least three viral sequences plus V-gene enrichment were required for viral motifs. TCRdb re-hosts the immuneACCESS table, in-frame sequences only. Its copies lack some clones; in the studies checked, an unresolved V gene accounts for under half of them, and the cause for the rest is not known. The V and J calls and clone size are taken from that table; D and trimming were inferred from the DNA. The sample table holds about 2,500 clones, of which approximately 26% were seen once. Together, the top ten hold approximately 20% of the sample.

There are 12 amino acids in the CDR3, from cysteine to phenylalanine inclusive. Only the CDR3 part of the read is kept: 36 bases, read in frame from the first base. The CDR1 and CDR2 encoded by the germline V gene are MDHEN and SYDVKM. Between the V and J ends, shortened by 6 bases and 4 bases respectively, the junction contains 10 bases. Uninvolved adjacent lung was taken at least 2 cm from the tumor margin and confirmed free of atypia by two independent pathologists. At diagnosis, peripheral blood, uninvolved tumor-adjacent lung and tumor were collected and stored as a combination of fresh-frozen and FFPE material.

The clonotype originates from a man aged 40 to 69 with stage II squamous cell lung carcinoma. This material consisted of normal lung tissue next to the tumor, taken before any cancer treatment. This receptor chain uses TRBV28 and TRBJ2-7; the D gene lacks a confident call. The sequenced DNA is TGTGCCAGCAGCTTCGACTCGTACGAGCAGTACTTC. Translated, it reads CASSFDSYEQYF.